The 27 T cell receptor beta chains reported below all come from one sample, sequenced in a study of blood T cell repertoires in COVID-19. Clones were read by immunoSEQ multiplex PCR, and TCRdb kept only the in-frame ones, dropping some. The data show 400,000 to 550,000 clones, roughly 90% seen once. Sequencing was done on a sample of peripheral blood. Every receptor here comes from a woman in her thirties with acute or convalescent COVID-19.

The chain's CDR3 is CASSYSTDTQYF. In nucleotides, the CDR3 is TGTGCCAGCAGCTACTCCACAGATACGCAGTATTTT. The chain is built from TRBV2 and TRBJ2-3; no reliable D call. V was cut by 6 bases and J by 2 bases, with 6 bases left in between. Per germline, CDR1 SNHLY and CDR2 FYNNEI. CDR3 length equals 12 residues.

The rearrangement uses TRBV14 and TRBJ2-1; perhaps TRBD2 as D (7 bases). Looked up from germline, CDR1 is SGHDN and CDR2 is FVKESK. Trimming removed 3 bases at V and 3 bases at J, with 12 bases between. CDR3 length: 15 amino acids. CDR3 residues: CASSQPGGYYNEQFF. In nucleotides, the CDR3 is TGTGCCAGCAGCCAGCCGGGGGGCTACTACAATGAGCAGTTCTTC.

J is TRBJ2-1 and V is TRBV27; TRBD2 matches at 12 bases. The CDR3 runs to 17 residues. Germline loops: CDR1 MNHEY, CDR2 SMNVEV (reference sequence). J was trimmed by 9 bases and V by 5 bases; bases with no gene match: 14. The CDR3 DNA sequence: TGTGCCAGCAGTCCGCCCCCGCTAGCGGGGGGGGTCGGTGAGCAGTTCTTC. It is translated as CASSPPPLAGGVGEQFF.

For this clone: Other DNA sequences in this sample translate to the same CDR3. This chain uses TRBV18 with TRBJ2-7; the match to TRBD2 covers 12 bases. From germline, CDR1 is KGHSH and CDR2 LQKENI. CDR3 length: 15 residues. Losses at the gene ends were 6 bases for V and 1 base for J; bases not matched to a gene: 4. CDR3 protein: CASSPGTSGSYEQYF. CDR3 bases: TGTGCCAGCTCTCCCGGGACTAGCGGGTCCTACGAGCAGTACTTC. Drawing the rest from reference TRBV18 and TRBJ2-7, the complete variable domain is NAGVMQNPRHLVRRRGQEARLRCSPMKGHSHVYWYRQLPEEGLKFMVYLQKENIIDESGMPKERFSAEFPKEGPSILRIQQVVRGDSAAYFCASSPGTSGSYEQYFGPGTRLTVT.

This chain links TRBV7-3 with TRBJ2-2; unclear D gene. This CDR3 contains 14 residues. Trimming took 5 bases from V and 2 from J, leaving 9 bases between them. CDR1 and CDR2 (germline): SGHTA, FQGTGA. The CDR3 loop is CASSPGINTGELFF. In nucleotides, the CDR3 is TGTGCCAGCAGCCCAGGAATAAACACCGGGGAGCTGTTTTTT. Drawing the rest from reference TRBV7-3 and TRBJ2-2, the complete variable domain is GAGVSQTPSNKVTEKGKYVELRCDPISGHTALYWYRQSLGQGPEFLIYFQGTGAADDSGLPNDRFFAVRPEGSVSTLKIQRTERGDSAVYLCASSPGINTGELFFGEGSRLTVL.

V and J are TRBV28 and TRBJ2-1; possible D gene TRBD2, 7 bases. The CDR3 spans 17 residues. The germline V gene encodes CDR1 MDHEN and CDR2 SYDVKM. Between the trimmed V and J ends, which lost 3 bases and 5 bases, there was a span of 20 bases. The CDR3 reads CASSLSVGGGPNNEQFF. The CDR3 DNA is TGTGCCAGCAGTTTGTCTGTAGGGGGGGGACCAAACAATGAGCAGTTCTTC.

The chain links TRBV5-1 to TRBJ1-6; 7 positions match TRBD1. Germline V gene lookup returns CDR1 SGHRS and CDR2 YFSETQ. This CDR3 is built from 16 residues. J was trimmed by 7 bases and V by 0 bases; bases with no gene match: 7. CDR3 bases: TGCGCCAGCAGCTTGGCCGAGACAGGGAGGAATTCACCCCTCCACTTT. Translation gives CASSLAETGRNSPLHF.

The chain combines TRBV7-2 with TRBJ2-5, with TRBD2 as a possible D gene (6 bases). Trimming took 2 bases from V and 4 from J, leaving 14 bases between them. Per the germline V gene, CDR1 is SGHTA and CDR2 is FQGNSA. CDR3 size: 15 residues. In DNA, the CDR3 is TGTGCCAGCAGCTTACGCGCGGGGATGGGAGAGACCCAGTACTTC. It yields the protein CASSLRAGMGETQYF.

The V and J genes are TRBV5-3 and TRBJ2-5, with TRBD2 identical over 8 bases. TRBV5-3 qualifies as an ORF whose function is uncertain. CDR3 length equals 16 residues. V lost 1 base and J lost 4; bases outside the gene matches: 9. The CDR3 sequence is CARSLPRRGGPETQYF. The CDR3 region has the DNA TGTGCCAGAAGCTTGCCACGACGGGGGGGTCCAGAGACCCAGTACTTC.

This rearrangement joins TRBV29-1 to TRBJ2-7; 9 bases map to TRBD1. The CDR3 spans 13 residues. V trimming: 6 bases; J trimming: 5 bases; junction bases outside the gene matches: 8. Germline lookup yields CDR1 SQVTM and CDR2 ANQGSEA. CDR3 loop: CSVSQGAQDEQYF. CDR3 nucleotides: TGCAGCGTATCACAGGGGGCGCAGGACGAGCAGTACTTC.

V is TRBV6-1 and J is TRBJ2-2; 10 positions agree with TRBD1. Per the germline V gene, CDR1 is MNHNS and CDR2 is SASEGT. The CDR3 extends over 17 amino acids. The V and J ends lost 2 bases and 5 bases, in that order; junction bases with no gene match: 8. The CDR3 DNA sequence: TGTGCCAGCAGTGAACAAGTGGGACAGGGGCAAACCGGGGAGCTGTTTTTT. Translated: CASSEQVGQGQTGELFF.

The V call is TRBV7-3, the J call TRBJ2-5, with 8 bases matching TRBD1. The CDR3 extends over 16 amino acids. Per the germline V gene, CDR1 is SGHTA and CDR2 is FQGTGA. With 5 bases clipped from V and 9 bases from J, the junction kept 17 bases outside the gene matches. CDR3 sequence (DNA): TGTGCCAGCAGCAAATTCCCGGCAGGGGGCGAAGAACCCCAGTACTTC. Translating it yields CASSKFPAGGEEPQYF.

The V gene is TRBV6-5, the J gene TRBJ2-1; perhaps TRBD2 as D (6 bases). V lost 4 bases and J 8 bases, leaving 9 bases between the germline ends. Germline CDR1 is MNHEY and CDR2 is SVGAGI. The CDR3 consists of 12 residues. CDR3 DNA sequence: TGTGCCAGCAGTTCACCGGGGGATGAGCAGTTCTTC. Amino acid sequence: CASSSPGDEQFF.

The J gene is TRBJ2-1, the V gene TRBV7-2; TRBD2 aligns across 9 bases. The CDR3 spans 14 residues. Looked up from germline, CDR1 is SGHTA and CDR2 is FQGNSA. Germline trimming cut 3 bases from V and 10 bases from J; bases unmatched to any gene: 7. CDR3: CASSFLRGGDEQFF. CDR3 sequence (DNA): TGTGCCAGCAGCTTTTTGCGGGGGGGCGACGAGCAGTTCTTC.

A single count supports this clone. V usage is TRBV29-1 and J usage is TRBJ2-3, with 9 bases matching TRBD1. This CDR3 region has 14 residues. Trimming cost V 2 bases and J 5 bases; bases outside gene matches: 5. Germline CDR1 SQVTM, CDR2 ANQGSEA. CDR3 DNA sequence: TGCAGCGTTGAAAACAGGGGGCAAGGAGATACGCAGTATTTT. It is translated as CSVENRGQGDTQYF.

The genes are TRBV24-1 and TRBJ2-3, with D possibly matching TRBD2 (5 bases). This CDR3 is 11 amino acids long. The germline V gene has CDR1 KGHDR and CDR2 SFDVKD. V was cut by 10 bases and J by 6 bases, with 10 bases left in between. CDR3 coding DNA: TGTGCCACGCAACAGCGGGATACGCAGTATTTT. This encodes CATQQRDTQYF.

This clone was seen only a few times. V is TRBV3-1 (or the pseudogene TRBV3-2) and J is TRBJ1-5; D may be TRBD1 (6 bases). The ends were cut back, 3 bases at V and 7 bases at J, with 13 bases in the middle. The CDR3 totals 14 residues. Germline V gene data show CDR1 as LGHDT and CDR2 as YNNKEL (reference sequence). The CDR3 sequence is CASSQGGPRQPQHF. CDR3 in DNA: TGTGCCAGCAGCCAGGGGGGGCCTCGGCAGCCCCAGCATTTT.

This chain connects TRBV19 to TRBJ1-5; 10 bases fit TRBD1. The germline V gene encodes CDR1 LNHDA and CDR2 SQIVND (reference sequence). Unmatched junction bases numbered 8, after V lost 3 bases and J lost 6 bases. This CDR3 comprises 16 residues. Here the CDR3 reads CASSIIDRGRGQPQHF. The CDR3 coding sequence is TGTGCCAGTAGTATTATCGACAGGGGGCGAGGTCAGCCCCAGCATTTT.

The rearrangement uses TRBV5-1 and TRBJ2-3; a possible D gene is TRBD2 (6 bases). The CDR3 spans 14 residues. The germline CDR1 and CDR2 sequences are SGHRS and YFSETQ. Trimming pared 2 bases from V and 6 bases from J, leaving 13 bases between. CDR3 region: CASSFRLGLDTQYF. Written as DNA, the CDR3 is TGCGCCAGCAGCTTTAGACTAGGTTTGGATACGCAGTATTTT.

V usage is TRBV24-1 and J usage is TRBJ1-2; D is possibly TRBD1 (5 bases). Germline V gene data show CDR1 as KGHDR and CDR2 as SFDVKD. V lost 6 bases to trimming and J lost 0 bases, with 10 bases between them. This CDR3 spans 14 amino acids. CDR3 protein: CATSLPGTNYGYTF. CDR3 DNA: TGTGCCACCAGTCTGCCAGGGACTAACTATGGCTACACCTTC.

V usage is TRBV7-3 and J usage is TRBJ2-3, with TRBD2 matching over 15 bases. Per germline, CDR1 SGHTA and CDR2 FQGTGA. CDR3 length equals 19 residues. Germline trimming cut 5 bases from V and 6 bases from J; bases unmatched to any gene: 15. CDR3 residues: CASSPHPWTSGGAEDTQYF. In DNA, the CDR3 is TGTGCCAGCAGCCCCCATCCATGGACTAGCGGGGGGGCCGAGGATACGCAGTATTTT.

The CDR3 loop reads CASSEVGGHREQYF. In nucleotides, the CDR3 is TGTGCCAGCAGTGAGGTGGGGGGGCACCGCGAGCAGTACTTC. The chain employs TRBV6-1 and TRBJ2-7; perhaps TRBD2 as D (7 bases). The V end lost 3 bases, the J end lost 6 bases, and 15 bases lay between the germline ends. The CDR3 is 14 amino acids. Germline values: CDR1 MNHNS, CDR2 SASEGT.

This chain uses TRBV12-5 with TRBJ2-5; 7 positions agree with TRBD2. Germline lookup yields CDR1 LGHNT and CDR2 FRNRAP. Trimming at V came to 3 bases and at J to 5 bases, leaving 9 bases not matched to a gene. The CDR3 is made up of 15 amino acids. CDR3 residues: CASGFVRGGVETQYF. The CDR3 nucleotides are TGTGCTAGTGGTTTTGTCCGTGGGGGGGTGGAGACCCAGTACTTC.

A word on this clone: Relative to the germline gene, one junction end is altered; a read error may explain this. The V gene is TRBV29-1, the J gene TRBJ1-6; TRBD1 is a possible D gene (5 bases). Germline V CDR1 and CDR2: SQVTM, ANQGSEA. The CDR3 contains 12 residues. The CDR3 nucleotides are TGCAGCGTTGAAGGGCAGGGTTCAACCCTCCACTTT. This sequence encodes CSVEGQGSTLHF.

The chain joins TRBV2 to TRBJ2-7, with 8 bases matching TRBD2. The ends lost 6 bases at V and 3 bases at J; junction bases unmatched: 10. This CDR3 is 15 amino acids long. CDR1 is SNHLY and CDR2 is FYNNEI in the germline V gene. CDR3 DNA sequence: TGTGCCAGCAGCGCCTCGGGGGGGGCGGGCTACGAGCAGTACTTC. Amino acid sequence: CASSASGGAGYEQYF.

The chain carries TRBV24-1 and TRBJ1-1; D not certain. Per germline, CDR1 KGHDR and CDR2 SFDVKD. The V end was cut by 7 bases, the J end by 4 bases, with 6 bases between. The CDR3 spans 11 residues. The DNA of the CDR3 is TGTGCCACCAGCCACGGCACTGAAGCTTTCTTT. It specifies CATSHGTEAFF.

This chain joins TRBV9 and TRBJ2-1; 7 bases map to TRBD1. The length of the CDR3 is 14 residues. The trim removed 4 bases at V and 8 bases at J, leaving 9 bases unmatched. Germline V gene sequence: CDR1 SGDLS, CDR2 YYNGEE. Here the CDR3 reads CASSLHPGGDEQFF. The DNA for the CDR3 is TGTGCCAGCAGCCTGCATCCAGGGGGAGATGAGCAGTTCTTC.